This is a list of T cell receptor beta chains from one sample in a study of CD8 T cells in ankylosing spondylitis. MiXCR, run by TCRdb on the 5' RACE reads, gives a single entry per CDR3 protein. The data hold over 30,000 distinct CDR3 sequences, with 8% to 13% observed a single time. The material sequenced was synovial fluid, either unsorted or a sorted T cell fraction (not recorded which). The receptor set was obtained from a male donor with ankylosing spondylitis. The CDR3 runs from the conserved cysteine through the conserved F or W. The order of the fields is D gene, V gene, clone size, J gene, CDR3 protein, CDR3 DNA. The D gene is left open where the match is weak. Size tells how often a clone was seen (once, few, many) or the class of an expanded clone, and some rows leave it out.

d_call: TRBD2; v_call: TRBV3-1; clone_size: .; j_call: TRBJ2-2; cdr3_aa: CASSRGGRNTGELFF; cdr3_nt: TGTGCCAGCAGCCGCGGGGGGCGTAACACCGGGGAGCTGTTTTTT
d_call: TRBD2; v_call: TRBV19; clone_size: many; j_call: TRBJ2-7; cdr3_aa: CASSHGLAGYEQYF; cdr3_nt: TGTGCCAGTAGCCATGGACTAGCGGGCTACGAGCAGTACTTC
d_call: TRBD2; v_call: TRBV28; clone_size: many; j_call: TRBJ2-1; cdr3_aa: CASRGLSGSRYEQFF; cdr3_nt: TGTGCCAGCAGGGGGTTGAGCGGGAGCAGGTATGAGCAGTTCTTC
d_call: .; v_call: TRBV7-8; clone_size: many; j_call: TRBJ1-1; cdr3_aa: CASSLERDNTEAFF; cdr3_nt: TGTGCCAGCAGCTTAGAGAGGGACAACACTGAAGCTTTCTTT
d_call: .; v_call: TRBV24-1; clone_size: many; j_call: TRBJ1-5; cdr3_aa: CATSDADWQPQHF; cdr3_nt: TGTGCCACCAGTGACGCTGATTGGCAGCCCCAGCATTTT
d_call: .; v_call: TRBV20-1; clone_size: many; j_call: TRBJ2-7; cdr3_aa: CSARGRLGISYEQYF; cdr3_nt: TGCAGTGCTAGAGGCCGTTTGGGGATCTCCTACGAGCAGTACTTC
d_call: .; v_call: TRBV20-1; clone_size: .; j_call: TRBJ2-7; cdr3_aa: CSARALTGYEQYF; cdr3_nt: TGCAGTGCTAGAGCTTTGACAGGCTACGAGCAGTACTTC
d_call: .; v_call: TRBV6-2/TRBV6-3; clone_size: many; j_call: TRBJ1-5; cdr3_aa: CASSYEGVSQPQHF; cdr3_nt: TGTGCCAGCAGTTACGAAGGGGTGAGTCAGCCCCAGCATTTT
d_call: .; v_call: TRBV28; clone_size: .; j_call: TRBJ1-1; cdr3_aa: CASSSEGSTEAFF; cdr3_nt: TGTGCCAGCAGTTCGGAGGGTTCCACTGAAGCTTTCTTT
d_call: TRBD2; v_call: TRBV6-1; clone_size: few; j_call: TRBJ2-1; cdr3_aa: CASSNSGRGNEQFF; cdr3_nt: TGTGCCAGCAGTAATAGCGGGAGGGGGAATGAGCAGTTCTTC
d_call: TRBD2; v_call: TRBV11-2; clone_size: .; j_call: TRBJ2-3; cdr3_aa: CASRPGLAPDTQYF; cdr3_nt: TGTGCCAGCAGACCCGGACTAGCCCCAGATACGCAGTATTTT
d_call: .; v_call: TRBV6-5; clone_size: .; j_call: TRBJ2-4; cdr3_aa: CASSYTDGIQYF; cdr3_nt: TGTGCCAGCAGTTACACTGACGGCATTCAGTACTTC
d_call: .; v_call: TRBV7-9; clone_size: many; j_call: TRBJ1-2; cdr3_aa: CASILTGLSQPTYGYTF; cdr3_nt: TGTGCCAGCATCCTCACGGGACTCTCCCAACCTACTTATGGCTACACCTTC
d_call: .; v_call: TRBV7-9; clone_size: few; j_call: TRBJ1-2; cdr3_aa: CASSFEGHGYTF; cdr3_nt: TGTGCCAGCAGCTTTGAGGGGCACGGCTACACCTTC
d_call: TRBD2; v_call: TRBV28; clone_size: .; j_call: TRBJ2-7; cdr3_aa: CASSLIGGGNEQYF; cdr3_nt: TGTGCCAGCAGTTTAATTGGGGGGGGGAACGAGCAGTACTTC
d_call: TRBD2; v_call: TRBV5-1; clone_size: medium-sized; j_call: TRBJ2-1; cdr3_aa: CASSPRGEVYNEQFF; cdr3_nt: TGCGCCAGCAGCCCTCGGGGGGAGGTCTACAATGAGCAGTTCTTC
d_call: .; v_call: TRBV21-1; clone_size: many; j_call: TRBJ2-1; cdr3_aa: CAGSSGSNEQFF; cdr3_nt: TGTGCCGGTTCTAGCGGGTCTAATGAGCAGTTCTTC
d_call: .; v_call: TRBV5-1; clone_size: many; j_call: TRBJ2-7; cdr3_aa: CASSLAGDRAYEQYF; cdr3_nt: TGCGCCAGCAGCTTGGCGGGGGACAGAGCCTACGAGCAGTACTTC
d_call: TRBD2; v_call: TRBV6-5; clone_size: many; j_call: TRBJ2-1; cdr3_aa: CASSLAGDYNEQFF; cdr3_nt: TGTGCCAGCAGTTTAGCGGGAGACTACAATGAGCAGTTCTTC
d_call: .; v_call: TRBV18; clone_size: .; j_call: TRBJ2-6; cdr3_aa: CASSPFGRSSGANVLTF; cdr3_nt: TGTGCCAGCTCACCATTCGGACGGAGCTCTGGGGCCAACGTCCTGACTTTC
d_call: .; v_call: TRBV10-3; clone_size: many; j_call: TRBJ2-3; cdr3_aa: CAISELVVWPQDTQYF; cdr3_nt: TGTGCCATCAGTGAGTTGGTGGTATGGCCCCAAGATACGCAGTATTTT
d_call: .; v_call: TRBV27; clone_size: many; j_call: TRBJ2-1; cdr3_aa: CASSLDLYSYNEQFF; cdr3_nt: TGTGCCAGCAGTTTGGATCTGTATTCCTACAATGAGCAGTTCTTC